Listed here are 16 T cell receptor beta chains from one sample, sequenced in a study of T cell changes during pregnancy in multiple sclerosis (dated by TCRdb to the late 2010s). The library relied on the immunoSEQ multiplex PCR assay. In its TCRdb copy, this immuneACCESS table keeps in-frame sequences only and misses some clones. Where compared with another copy, unresolved V genes explain less than half of these, and the others have no known cause. The sample has some 75,000 clones on record, nearly 95% of them singletons. The ten largest clones take up 0.85% to 1.2% of the sample. The sample in question was peripheral blood, obtained in the second trimester of pregnancy. The receptors were gathered from a female donor with multiple sclerosis, enrolled in a pregnancy study.

This chain connects TRBV21-1 to TRBJ1-1; the table's D call, TRBD1, was not checked against the DNA. TRBV21-1 is assigned pseudogene status. This CDR3 has 16 residues. CDR3 residues: CASSKGPGGMNTEAFF. CDR3 nucleotide sequence: TGTGCCAGCAGCAAAGGTCCAGGGGGCATGAACACTGAAGCTTTCTTT.

The V gene is TRBV28, the J gene TRBJ2-5, with unresolved D. Trimming left V 4 bases short and J 2 bases short, with 20 bases between. Germline V lookup: CDR1 MDHEN, CDR2 SYDVKM. This CDR3 contains 17 residues. Here the CDR3 DNA reads TGTGCCAGCAGTTCCCACACCCCTACAGCACAGCAAGAGACCCAGTACTTC. It codes for CASSSHTPTAQQETQYF.

The chain recombines TRBV27 with TRBJ2-7, with 7 positions matching TRBD1. The CDR3 extends over 16 amino acids. Per germline, CDR1 MNHEY and CDR2 SMNVEV (reference sequence). After removal of 7 bases from V and 7 bases from J, the junction contained 19 bases not matched to a gene. The CDR3 region is CASTGDRRAPRREQYF. The CDR3 nucleotides read TGTGCCAGCACCGGGGACAGAAGAGCCCCTCGGCGAGAGCAGTACTTC.

The count of this clone is one. The rearrangement links TRBV10-3 to TRBJ1-1; tentative D call: TRBD1 (6 bases). CDR1 is ENHRY and CDR2 is SYGVKD in the germline V gene. The CDR3 spans 14 residues. Trimming took 4 bases from V and 1 from J, leaving 10 bases between them. The CDR3: CAISARGGNTEAFF. DNA of the CDR3: TGTGCCATCAGTGCTAGAGGGGGGAACACTGAAGCTTTCTTT.

V gene TRBV28 combines with J gene TRBJ1-4, with TRBD1 matching over 7 bases. V trimming: 7 bases; J trimming: 13 bases; junction bases outside the gene matches: 12. Germline-derived CDR1 and CDR2 are MDHEN and SYDVKM. This CDR3 comprises 13 residues. CDR3 in DNA: TGTGCCAGCAACCAACAGGGGCCGTCCGGACTGTTTTTT. Its translation: CASNQQGPSGLFF.

The chain recombines TRBV9 with TRBJ2-1; D ambiguous. The CDR3 totals 12 residues. Trimming left V 5 bases short and J 4 bases short, with 7 bases between. CDR1 is SGDLS and CDR2 is YYNGEE in the germline V gene. DNA for the CDR3: TGTGCCAGCAGTCAGAATTACAATGAGCAGTTCTTC. Its translation is CASSQNYNEQFF. The variable domain in full, with the rest retrieved from reference TRBV9 and TRBJ2-1, is DSGVTQTPKHLITATGQRVTLRCSPRSGDLSVYWYQQSLDQGLQFLIQYYNGEERAKGNILERFSAQQFPDLHSELNLSSLELGDSALYFCASSQNYNEQFFGPGTRLTVL.

The chain recombines TRBV19 with TRBJ2-1, with 9 bases that match TRBD2. Germline assignment: CDR1 LNHDA and CDR2 SQIVND (reference sequence). CDR3 length: 16 residues. V dropped 0 bases and J dropped 4; count of bases not matched to a gene: 4. CDR3 amino acids: CASSIELAGRYNEQFF. CDR3 nucleotide sequence: TGTGCCAGTAGTATAGAGCTAGCGGGACGTTACAATGAGCAGTTCTTC.

The chain combines TRBV30 with TRBJ2-7; TRBD2 agrees at 8 bases. There are 14 residues in the CDR3. Germline loops: CDR1 GTSNPN, CDR2 SVGIG (reference sequence). The ends lost 1 base at V and 3 bases at J; junction bases unmatched: 5. CDR3: CAWSAGLVGYEQYF. CDR3 in DNA: TGTGCCTGGAGTGCGGGACTAGTAGGCTACGAGCAGTACTTC.

The CDR3 bases are TGTGCCACCAGCCCGGACTTGTACAATGAGCAGTTCTTC. Its translation: CATSPDLYNEQFF. J is TRBJ2-1 and V is TRBV15, with D possibly TRBD2 on 5 matching bases. The germline V and J ends were trimmed by 5 bases and 4 bases, with 9 bases remaining between them. Germline assignment: CDR1 LNHNV and CDR2 YYDKDF (reference sequence). CDR3 length: 13 residues.

The V gene is TRBV28, the J gene TRBJ2-2, with 7 bases identical to TRBD2. The V gene end was trimmed by 5 bases and the J gene end by 1 base; junction bases not matched to a gene: 4. The CDR3 has 15 amino acids. Germline values: CDR1 MDHEN, CDR2 SYDVKM. The CDR3: CASSRGGRNTGELFF. CDR3 coding DNA: TGTGCCAGCAGTCGGGGAGGGAGGAACACCGGGGAGCTGTTTTTT.

This clone was detected once. This sequence joins TRBV11-2 and TRBJ1-1, with no clear D. In germline, CDR1 is SGHAT, CDR2 FQNNGV. The CDR3 has 16 amino acids. V lost 5 bases and J 0 bases, leaving 16 bases between the germline ends. CDR3 sequence: CASSHPRSMLNTEAFF. The DNA for the CDR3 is TGTGCCAGCAGCCACCCGAGGAGCATGTTGAACACTGAAGCTTTCTTT.

The chain links TRBV7-8 to TRBJ2-7; TRBD2 matches at 9 bases. This CDR3 has 15 amino acids. V shed 7 bases and J 3 bases; nucleotides not matched to a gene: 10. Per germline, CDR1 SGHVS and CDR2 FQNEAQ. CDR3 region: CASKLAASGNYEQYF. The CDR3 DNA follows: TGTGCCAGCAAGCTAGCCGCTAGCGGGAACTACGAGCAGTACTTC.

This chain links TRBV7-9 with TRBJ2-3, with 9 bases lining up with TRBD1. CDR3 size: 15 residues. V lost 5 bases and J lost 3; bases outside the gene matches: 6. Germline-derived CDR1 and CDR2 are SEHNR and FQNEAQ (reference sequence). CDR3 nucleotides: TGTGCCAGCAGCCTCCACAGGGGGCTGACAGATACGCAGTATTTT. Its protein is CASSLHRGLTDTQYF.

This sequence joins TRBV2 and TRBJ2-7; 7 bases map to TRBD2. Germline V gene lookup returns CDR1 SNHLY and CDR2 FYNNEI. The CDR3 is 15 residues long. Trimming at V came to 8 bases and at J to 4 bases, leaving 14 bases not matched to a gene. The DNA of the CDR3 is TGTGCCAGCCGAAAGGGCCTAGCGGAGCTTTACGAGCAGTACTTC. Protein product: CASRKGLAELYEQYF.

The table lists this clone with a count of one. This rearrangement joins TRBV6-1 to TRBJ2-7; TRBD2 matches at 9 bases. Looked up from germline, CDR1 is MNHNS and CDR2 is SASEGT. The junction had 2 bases not matched to a gene; V was cut back by 6 bases and J by 5 bases. The CDR3 has 12 amino acids. Here the CDR3 DNA reads TGTGCCAGCAGAAGCGGGAGGCACGAGCAGTACTTC. Its translation: CASRSGRHEQYF.

This rearrangement joins TRBV29-1 to TRBJ2-7, with a possible D match to TRBD1 (6 bases). The germline V and J ends were trimmed by 3 bases and 1 base, with 13 bases remaining between them. This CDR3 spans 14 amino acids. The germline V gene encodes CDR1 SQVTM and CDR2 ANQGSEA. The CDR3 DNA is TGCAGCGTTGATACAGGGCTGGGGTCCTACGAGCAGTACTTC. This sequence encodes CSVDTGLGSYEQYF.